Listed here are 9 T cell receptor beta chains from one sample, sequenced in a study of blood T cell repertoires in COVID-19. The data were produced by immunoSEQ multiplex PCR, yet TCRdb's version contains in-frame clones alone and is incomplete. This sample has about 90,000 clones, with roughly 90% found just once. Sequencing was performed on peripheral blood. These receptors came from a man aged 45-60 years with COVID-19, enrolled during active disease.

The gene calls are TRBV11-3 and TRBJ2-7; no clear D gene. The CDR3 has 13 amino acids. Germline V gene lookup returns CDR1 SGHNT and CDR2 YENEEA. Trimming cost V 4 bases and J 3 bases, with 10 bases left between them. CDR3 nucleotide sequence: TGTGCCAGCAGCTCAGGCCCCAGCTACGAGCAGTACTTC. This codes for CASSSGPSYEQYF.

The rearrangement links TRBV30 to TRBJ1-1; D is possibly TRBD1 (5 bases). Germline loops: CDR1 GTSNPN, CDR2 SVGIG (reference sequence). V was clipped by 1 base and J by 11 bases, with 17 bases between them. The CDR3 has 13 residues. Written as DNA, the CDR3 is TGTGCCTGGAGTGGCGGGACCTTAAACGAGGCTTTCTTT. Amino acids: CAWSGGTLNEAFF.

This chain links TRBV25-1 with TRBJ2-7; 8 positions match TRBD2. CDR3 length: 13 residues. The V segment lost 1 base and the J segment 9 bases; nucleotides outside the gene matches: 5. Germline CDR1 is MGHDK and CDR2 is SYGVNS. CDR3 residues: CASSESRGGGQYF. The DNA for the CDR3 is TGTGCCAGCAGTGAATCCCGGGGGGGCGGGCAGTACTTC.

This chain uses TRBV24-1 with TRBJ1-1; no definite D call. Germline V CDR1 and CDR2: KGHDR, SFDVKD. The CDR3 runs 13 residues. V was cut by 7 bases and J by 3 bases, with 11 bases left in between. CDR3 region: CATSGGRDTEAFF. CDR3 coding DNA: TGTGCCACCAGCGGCGGGAGGGACACTGAAGCTTTCTTT.

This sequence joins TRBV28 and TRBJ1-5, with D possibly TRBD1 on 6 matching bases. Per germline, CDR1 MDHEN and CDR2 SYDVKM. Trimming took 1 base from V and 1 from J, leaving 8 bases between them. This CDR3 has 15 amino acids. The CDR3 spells CASSLSGTSNQPQHF. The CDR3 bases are TGTGCCAGCAGTTTATCCGGGACAAGCAATCAGCCCCAGCATTTT.

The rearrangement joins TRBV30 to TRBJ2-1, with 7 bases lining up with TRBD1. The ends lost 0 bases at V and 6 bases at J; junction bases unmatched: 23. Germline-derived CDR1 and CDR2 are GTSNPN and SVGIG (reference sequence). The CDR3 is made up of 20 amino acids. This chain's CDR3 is CAWSVRRLQTGQRQGNEQFF. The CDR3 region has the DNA TGTGCCTGGAGTGTAAGGAGGCTACAGACAGGGCAAAGACAGGGCAATGAGCAGTTCTTC.

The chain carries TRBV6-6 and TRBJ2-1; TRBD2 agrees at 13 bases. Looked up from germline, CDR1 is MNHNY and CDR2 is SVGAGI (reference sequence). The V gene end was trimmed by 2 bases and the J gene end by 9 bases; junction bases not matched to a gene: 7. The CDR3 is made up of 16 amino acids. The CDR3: CASSYPLGLAGSEQFF. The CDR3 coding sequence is TGTGCCAGCAGTTACCCCCTGGGACTAGCGGGGTCTGAGCAGTTCTTC.

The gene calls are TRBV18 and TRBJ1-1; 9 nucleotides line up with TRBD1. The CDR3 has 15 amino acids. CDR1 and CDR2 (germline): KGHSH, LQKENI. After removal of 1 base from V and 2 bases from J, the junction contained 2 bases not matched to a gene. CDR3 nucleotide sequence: TGTGCCAGCTCACCACGGACAGGGGCTAACACTGAAGCTTTCTTT. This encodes CASSPRTGANTEAFF.

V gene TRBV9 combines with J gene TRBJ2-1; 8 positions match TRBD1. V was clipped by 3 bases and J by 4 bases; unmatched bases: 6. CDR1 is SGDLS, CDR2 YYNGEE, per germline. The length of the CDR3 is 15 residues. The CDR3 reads CASSADRGGYNEQFF. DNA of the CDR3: TGTGCCAGCAGCGCCGACAGGGGTGGGTACAATGAGCAGTTCTTC.